This entry describes one T cell receptor beta chain. This clone appeared once. Its antigen target is currently unknown. Base qualities are not provided; no much larger clone lies one nucleotide away. The immunoSEQ Assay, a bias-controlled multiplex PCR, was used to amplify TCRbeta CDR3 regions from genomic DNA. From the authors' description of their analysis: Nucleated cell counts per sample were estimated from amplification of reference gene primers within the assay. To quantify the absolute abundance of each unique TCRbeta CDR3 rearrangement, sequence reads were collapsed and filtered. For each sample, productive Simpson clonality was calculated as the square root of Simpson's diversity index across productive rearrangements. This immuneACCESS table, as held by TCRdb, lists in-frame sequences with V and J called but not all clones. Of the missing ones, under half trace to an unresolved V gene in checked studies; the others have no known cause. V and J calls and clone size are those listed in that table; D and trimming were worked out from the DNA. This sample comprises around 200,000 clones, 84% of them detected only once. The ten largest clones take up approximately 7.3% of the sample.

This record comes from a study of blood T cell repertoires in COVID-19 (dated by TCRdb to 2020 to 2021). Context from the whole study: Samples covering the acute and convalescent phases of COVID-19 were provided by collaborators in the United States, Italy and Spain. The prospective study material was composed of cDNA or gDNA derived from T cells, B-cell-depleted T cells, or PBMCs. The dataset comprised deeply sampled blood TCRbeta repertoires from subjects exposed to, actively infected with, or recovered from COVID-19. The repertoires were released in a freely available public database meant as a resource for research on the immune response to SARS-CoV-2. Samples came from the ongoing ImmuneRACE study (first 160 participants) plus 1,254 subjects from 6 global collaborators. A de-identified subject ID, COVID-19 status, age in years and sex were almost always included in the sample metadata. Where available, HLA class I and class II types were obtained from metadata supplied by the sample provider rather than from assay-based typing.

Results and caveats for the whole study, not just this receptor: The quantity of clinical and demographic metadata differed by source and by participant and was supplied without curation.

Whole blood was collected in K2EDTA tubes by collaborating institutions according to the institutions' own protocols. For TCRbeta analysis, collaborators shipped samples in one of three forms: frozen whole blood, isolated PBMCs, or DNA extracted from either of those sample types. The TCR comes from a human donor in a cohort sampled during active COVID-19. The material sequenced was peripheral blood.

CDR3 reads: CASRLAESGGQADTQYF. In nucleotides, the sequence is TGTGCAAGTCGCTTAGCGGAGAGCGGGGGGCAGGCAGATACGCAGTATTTT. Recombination linked TRBV12-2 to TRBJ2-3; the D segment call TRBD2 is taken from the table without a DNA check. TRBV12-2 is a documented pseudogene. Including the terminal cysteine and phenylalanine, the CDR3 comprises 17 residues. CDR3 DNA only is kept here, 51 bases in frame from base 1.